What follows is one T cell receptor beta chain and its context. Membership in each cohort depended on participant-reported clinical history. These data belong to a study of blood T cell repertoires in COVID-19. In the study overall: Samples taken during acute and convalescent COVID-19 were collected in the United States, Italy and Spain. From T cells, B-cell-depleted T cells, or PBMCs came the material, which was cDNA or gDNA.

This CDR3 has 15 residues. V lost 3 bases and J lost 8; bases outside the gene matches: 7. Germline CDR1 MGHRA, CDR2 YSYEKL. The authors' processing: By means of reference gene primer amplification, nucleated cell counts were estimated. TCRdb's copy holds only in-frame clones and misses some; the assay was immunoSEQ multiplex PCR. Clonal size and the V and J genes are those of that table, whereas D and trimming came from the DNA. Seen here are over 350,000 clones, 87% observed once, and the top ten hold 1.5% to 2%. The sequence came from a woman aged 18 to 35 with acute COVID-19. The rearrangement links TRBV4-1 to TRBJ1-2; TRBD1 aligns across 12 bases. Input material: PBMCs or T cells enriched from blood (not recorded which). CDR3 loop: CASSHPGQGAGGYTF. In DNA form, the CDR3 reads TGCGCCAGCAGCCACCCGGGACAGGGGGCTGGCGGCTACACCTTC.